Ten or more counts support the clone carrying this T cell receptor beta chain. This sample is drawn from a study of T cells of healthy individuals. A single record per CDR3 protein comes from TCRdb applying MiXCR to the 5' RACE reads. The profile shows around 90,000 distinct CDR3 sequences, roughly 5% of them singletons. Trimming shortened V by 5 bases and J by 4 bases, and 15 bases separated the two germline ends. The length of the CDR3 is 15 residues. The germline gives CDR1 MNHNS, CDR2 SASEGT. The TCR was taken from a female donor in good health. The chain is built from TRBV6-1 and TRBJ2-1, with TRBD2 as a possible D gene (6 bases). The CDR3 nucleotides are TGTGCCAGCAGTCCCAGGACTAAACCGTACAATGAGCAGTTCTTC. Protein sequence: CASSPRTKPYNEQFF.